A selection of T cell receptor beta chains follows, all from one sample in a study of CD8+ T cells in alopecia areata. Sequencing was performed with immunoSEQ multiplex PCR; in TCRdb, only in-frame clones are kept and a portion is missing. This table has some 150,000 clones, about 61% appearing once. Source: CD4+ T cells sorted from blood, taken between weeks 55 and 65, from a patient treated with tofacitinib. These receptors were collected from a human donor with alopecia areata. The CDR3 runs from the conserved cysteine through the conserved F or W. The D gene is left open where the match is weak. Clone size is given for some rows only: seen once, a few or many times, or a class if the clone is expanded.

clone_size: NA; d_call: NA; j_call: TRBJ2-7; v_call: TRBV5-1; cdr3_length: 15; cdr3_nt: TGCGCCAGCAGCTTGGAGGGACGAGAGTACCACGAGCAGTACTTC; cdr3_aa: CASSLEGREYHEQYF
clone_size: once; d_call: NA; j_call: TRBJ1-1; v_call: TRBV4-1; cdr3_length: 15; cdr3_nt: TGCGCCAGCAGCCAAGAACCAGGGGTGAACACTGAAGCTTTCTTT; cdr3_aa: CASSQEPGVNTEAFF
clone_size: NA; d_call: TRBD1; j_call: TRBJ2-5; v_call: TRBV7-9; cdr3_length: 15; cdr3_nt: TGTGCCAGCAGCACAGGGGGCCCTCTCCAAGAGACCCAGTACTTC; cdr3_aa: CASSTGGPLQETQYF
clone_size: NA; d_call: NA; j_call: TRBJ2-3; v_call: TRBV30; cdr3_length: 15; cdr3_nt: TGTGCCTGGAGTGCTCGGGGGGCTTTTACAGATACGCAGTATTTT; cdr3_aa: CAWSARGAFTDTQYF
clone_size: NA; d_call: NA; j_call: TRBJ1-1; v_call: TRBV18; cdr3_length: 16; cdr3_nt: TGTGCCAGCTCACCCGGTTTCGGGATGGTGAACACTGAAGCTTTCTTT; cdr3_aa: CASSPGFGMVNTEAFF
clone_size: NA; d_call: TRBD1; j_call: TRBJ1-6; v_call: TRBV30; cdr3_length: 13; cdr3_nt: TGTGCCTGGAGTGCCAACCGGGACAGGGCCCTCCACTTT; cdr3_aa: CAWSANRDRALHF
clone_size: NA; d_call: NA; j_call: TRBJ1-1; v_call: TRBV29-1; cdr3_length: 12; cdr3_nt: TGCAGCGTGGCCCTAATGGCCAGCTCAGCTTTCTTT; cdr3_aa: CSVALMASSAFF
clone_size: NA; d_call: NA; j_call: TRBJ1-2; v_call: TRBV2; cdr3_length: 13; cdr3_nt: TGTGCCAGCAGTGAAGGGCAGGGAAGGGGCTACACCTTC; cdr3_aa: CASSEGQGRGYTF
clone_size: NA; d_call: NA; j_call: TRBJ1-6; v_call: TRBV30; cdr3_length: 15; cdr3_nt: TGTGCCTGGAGTGTAGCGGACAGAGTTAATTCACCCCTCCACTTT; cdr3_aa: CAWSVADRVNSPLHF
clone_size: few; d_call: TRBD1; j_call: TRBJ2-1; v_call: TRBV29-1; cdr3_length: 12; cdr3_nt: TGCAGCGCGGACAGGGTGATGAATGAGCAGTTCTTC; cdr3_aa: CSADRVMNEQFF
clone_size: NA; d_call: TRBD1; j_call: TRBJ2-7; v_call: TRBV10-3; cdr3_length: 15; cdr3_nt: TGTGCCATCAGTGAAGACAGGGGGCGAACCTACGAGCAGTACTTC; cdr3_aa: CAISEDRGRTYEQYF
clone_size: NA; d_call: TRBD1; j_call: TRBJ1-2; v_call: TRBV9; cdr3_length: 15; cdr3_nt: TGTGCCAGCAGCCCTACGGACAGGACCCATCGGGGCTACACCTTC; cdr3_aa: CASSPTDRTHRGYTF
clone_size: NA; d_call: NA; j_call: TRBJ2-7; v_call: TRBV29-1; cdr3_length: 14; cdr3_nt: TGCAGCGCGAGGACGGGTTTCGGCTCCTACGAGCAGTACTTC; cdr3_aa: CSARTGFGSYEQYF
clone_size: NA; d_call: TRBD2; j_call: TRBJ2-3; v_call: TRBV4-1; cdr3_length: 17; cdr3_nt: TGCGCCAGCAGCCAACTCATAGCGGGGCTCAGCACAGATACGCAGTATTTT; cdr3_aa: CASSQLIAGLSTDTQYF
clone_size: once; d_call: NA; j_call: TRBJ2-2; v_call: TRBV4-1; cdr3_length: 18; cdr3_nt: TGCGCCAGCAGCCAAGAGGGACCCGACAGGACGAACACCGGGGAGCTGTTTTTT; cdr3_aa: CASSQEGPDRTNTGELFF
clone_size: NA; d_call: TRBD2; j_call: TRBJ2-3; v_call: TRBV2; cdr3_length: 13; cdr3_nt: TGTGCCACGGGGGGGCCTTTCTCAGATACGCAGTATTTT; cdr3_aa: CATGGPFSDTQYF
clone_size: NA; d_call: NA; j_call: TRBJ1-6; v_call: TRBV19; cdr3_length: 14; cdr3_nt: TGTGCCAGTAGGCTGACAGGACCTGGTTCACCCCTCCACTTT; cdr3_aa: CASRLTGPGSPLHF
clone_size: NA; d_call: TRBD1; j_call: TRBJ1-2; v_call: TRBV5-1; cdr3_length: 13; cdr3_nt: TGCGCCAGCAGCACCGACAGGGTGGAGGGCTACACCTTC; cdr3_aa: CASSTDRVEGYTF
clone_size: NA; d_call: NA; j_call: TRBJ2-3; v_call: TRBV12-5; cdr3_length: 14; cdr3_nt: TGTGCTAGTGGTGAATCCGGGGGACGGGAAGACGCATATTTT; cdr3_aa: CASGESGGREDAYF
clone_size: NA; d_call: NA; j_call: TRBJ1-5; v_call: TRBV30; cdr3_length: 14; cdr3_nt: TGTGCCTGGAGTGTAGGCAGGGAGGGTCAGCCCCAGCATTTT; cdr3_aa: CAWSVGREGQPQHF
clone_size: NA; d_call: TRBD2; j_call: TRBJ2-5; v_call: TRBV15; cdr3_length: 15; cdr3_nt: TGTGCCACCCGGTGGCGCGGGGGGTCCGGGGAGACCCAGTACTTC; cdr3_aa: CATRWRGGSGETQYF
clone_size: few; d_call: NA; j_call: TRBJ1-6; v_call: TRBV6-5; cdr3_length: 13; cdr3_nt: TGTGCCAGCAGTTACCCCCGGGAAACACCCCTCCACTTT; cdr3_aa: CASSYPRETPLHF
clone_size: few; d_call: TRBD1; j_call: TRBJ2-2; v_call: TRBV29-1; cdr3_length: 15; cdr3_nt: TGCAGCGCCAAACCGACAGGGGCCAACACCGGGGAGCTGTTTTTT; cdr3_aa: CSAKPTGANTGELFF
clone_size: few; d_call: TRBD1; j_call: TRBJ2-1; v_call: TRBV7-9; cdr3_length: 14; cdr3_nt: TGTGCCAGCAGCGGACAGGGGCAAAACAATGAGCAGTTCTTC; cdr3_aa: CASSGQGQNNEQFF
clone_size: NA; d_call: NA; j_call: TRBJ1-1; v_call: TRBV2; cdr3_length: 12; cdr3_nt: TGTGCCAGCAGTGTTTCGAACACTGAAGCTTTCTTT; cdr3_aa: CASSVSNTEAFF
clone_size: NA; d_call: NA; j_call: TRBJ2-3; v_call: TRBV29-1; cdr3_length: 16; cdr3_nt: TGCAGCGTTGCGCGTGGGCGGGGTCCTAGCACAGATACGCAGTATTTT; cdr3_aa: CSVARGRGPSTDTQYF
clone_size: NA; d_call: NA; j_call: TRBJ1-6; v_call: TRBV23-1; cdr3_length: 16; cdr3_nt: TGCGCCAGCAGTCTCCCGCGGCAGGTCTATAATTCACCCCTCCACTTT; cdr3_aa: CASSLPRQVYNSPLHF
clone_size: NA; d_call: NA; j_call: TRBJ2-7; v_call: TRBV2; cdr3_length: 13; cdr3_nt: TGTGCCAGCAGTGAGGTACGCTCCTACGAGCAGTACTTC; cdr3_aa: CASSEVRSYEQYF
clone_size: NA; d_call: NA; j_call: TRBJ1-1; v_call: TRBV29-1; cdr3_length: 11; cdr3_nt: TGCAGCGGCTACAGGGATACTGAAGCTTTCTTT; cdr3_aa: CSGYRDTEAFF
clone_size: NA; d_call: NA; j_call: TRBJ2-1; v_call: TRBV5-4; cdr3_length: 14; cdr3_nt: TGTGCCAGCAGCTTGGTGGATAGGGTGGGTGAGCAGTTCTTC; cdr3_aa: CASSLVDRVGEQFF
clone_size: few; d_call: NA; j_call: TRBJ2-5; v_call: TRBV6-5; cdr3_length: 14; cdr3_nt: TGTGCCAGCAGTTACCAACGTGGCGGGGAGACCCAGTACTTC; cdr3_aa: CASSYQRGGETQYF
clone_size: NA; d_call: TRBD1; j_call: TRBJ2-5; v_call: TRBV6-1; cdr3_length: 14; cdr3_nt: TGTGCCAGCAGTGTCGACAGGGGTGGAGAGACCCAGTACTTC; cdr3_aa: CASSVDRGGETQYF
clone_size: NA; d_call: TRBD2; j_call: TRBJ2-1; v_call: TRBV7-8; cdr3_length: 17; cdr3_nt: TGTGCCAGCAGCTTAAATCAAGCGGGGGGGCCTTACAATGAGCAGTTCTTC; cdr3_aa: CASSLNQAGGPYNEQFF
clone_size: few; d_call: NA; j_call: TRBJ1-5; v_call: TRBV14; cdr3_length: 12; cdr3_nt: TGTGCCAGCAGCCAAAGGAATCAGCCCCAGCATTTT; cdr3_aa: CASSQRNQPQHF
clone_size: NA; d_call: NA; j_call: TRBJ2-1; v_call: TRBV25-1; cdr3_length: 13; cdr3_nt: TGTGCCAGCAGACAGGGGGGGCCGGGTGAGCAGTTCTTC; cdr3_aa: CASRQGGPGEQFF
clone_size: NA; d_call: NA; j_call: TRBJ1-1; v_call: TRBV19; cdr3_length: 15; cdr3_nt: TGTGCCAGTAGTATAGCCCCAGGCCTAAACACTGAAGCTTTCTTT; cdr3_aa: CASSIAPGLNTEAFF
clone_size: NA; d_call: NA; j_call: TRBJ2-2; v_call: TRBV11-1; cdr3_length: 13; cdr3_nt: TGTGCCAGCAGTTGGGACAACACCGGGGAGCTGTTTTTT; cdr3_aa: CASSWDNTGELFF
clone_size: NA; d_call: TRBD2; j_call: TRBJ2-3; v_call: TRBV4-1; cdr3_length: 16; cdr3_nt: TGCGCCAGCAGCCAAGTAGGGCTAGCGGGTACAGATACGCAGTATTTT; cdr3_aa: CASSQVGLAGTDTQYF
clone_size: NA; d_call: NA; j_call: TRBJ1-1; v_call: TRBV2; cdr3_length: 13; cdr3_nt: TGTGCCAGCAGTGAAGACTGGAACACTGAAGCTTCCTTT; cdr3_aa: CASSEDWNTEASF
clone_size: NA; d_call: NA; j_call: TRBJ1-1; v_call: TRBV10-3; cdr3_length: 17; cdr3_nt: TGTGCCATCAGTGCCGGTGGAGGGGCGCGGATGAACACTGAAGCTTTCTTT; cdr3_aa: CAISAGGGARMNTEAFF
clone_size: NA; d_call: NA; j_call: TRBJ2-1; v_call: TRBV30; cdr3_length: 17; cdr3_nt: TGTGCCTGGAACGTGGGCAGGTCAGGGAGCTCCTACAATGAGCAGTTCTTC; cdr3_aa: CAWNVGRSGSSYNEQFF
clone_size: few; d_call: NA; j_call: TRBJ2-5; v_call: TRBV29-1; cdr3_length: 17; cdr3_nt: TGCAGCGTGATGAAGGAGAATAGCGGCACCATGGTTGGGACCCAGTACTTC; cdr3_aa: CSVMKENSGTMVGTQYF
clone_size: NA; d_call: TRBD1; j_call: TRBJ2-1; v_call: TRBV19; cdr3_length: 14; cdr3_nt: TGTGCCAGTAGTACAGGGGGCTCGAACAATGAGCAGTTCTTC; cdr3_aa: CASSTGGSNNEQFF
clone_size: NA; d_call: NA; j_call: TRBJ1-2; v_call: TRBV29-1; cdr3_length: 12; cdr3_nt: TGCAGCGTTGCCGCAGGGAGGGATGGCTACACCTTC; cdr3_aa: CSVAAGRDGYTF
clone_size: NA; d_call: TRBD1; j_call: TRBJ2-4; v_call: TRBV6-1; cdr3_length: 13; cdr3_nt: TGTGCCAGCAGCGACAGGGGGGCCTACATTCAGTACTTC; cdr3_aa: CASSDRGAYIQYF
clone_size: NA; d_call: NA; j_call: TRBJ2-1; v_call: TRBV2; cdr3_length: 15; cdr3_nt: TGTGCCAGCAGTAAAACCGGGATTCTATACAATGAGCAGTTCTTC; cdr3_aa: CASSKTGILYNEQFF
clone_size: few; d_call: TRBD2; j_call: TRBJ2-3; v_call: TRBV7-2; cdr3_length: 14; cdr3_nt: TGTGCCAGCAGCTCGACCGGGAGGACAGATACGCAGTATTTT; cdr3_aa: CASSSTGRTDTQYF
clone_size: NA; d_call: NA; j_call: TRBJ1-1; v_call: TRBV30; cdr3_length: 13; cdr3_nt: TGTGCCTGGAGTGTACAGAGTGGGGCGGGAGCTTTCTTT; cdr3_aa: CAWSVQSGAGAFF
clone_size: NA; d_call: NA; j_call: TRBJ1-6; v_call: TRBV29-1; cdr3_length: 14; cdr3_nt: TGCAGCGTGAACACCGGGACCGAGAATTCACCCCTCCACTTT; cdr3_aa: CSVNTGTENSPLHF
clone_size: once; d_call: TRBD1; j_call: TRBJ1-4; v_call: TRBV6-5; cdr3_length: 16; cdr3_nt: TGTGCCAGCAGTTACTCGACGGGACAGGGGAATGAAAAACTGTTTTTT; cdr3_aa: CASSYSTGQGNEKLFF
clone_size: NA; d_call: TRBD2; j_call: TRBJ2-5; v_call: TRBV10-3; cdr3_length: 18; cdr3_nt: TGTGCCATCAGTGAACGGGAGGGTCCCTCGGTGTTCGGGGAGACCCAGTACTTC; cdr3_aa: CAISEREGPSVFGETQYF
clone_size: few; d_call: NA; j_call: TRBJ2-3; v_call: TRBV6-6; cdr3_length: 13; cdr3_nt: TGTGCCAGCAATCTACGGGGGCTTGATACGCAGTATTTT; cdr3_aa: CASNLRGLDTQYF
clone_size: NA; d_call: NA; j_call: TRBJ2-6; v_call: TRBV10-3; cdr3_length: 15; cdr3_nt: TGTGCCATCAGTGAGGGACAAGGAGGGGCCAACGTCCTGACTTTC; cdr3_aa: CAISEGQGGANVLTF